The sequence of this T cell receptor (beta chain) was determined in a study of cytomegalovirus exposure and HLA in healthy donors. Points from the study as a whole: In vitro work confirmed that a few CMV-associated chains recognize CMV antigens.

Concerning this clone itself: The antigen is unknown.

V was pared by 4 bases and J by 1 base, with 9 bases between. CDR3 length: 13 residues. The V gene's germline CDR1 is SQVTM and CDR2 ANQGSEA. In the PCR, 60 Vbeta and 13 Jbeta primers were used. Clones were sequenced by immunoSEQ multiplex PCR, and TCRdb holds only the in-frame ones, with some missing. Here the sample spans roughly 150,000 clones, 70% to 90% being singletons. This chain links TRBV29-1 with TRBJ2-3; D possibly corresponds to TRBD2 (6 bases). Sequencing input: PBMCs. This TCR derives from a woman aged 18-29 years in good health and CMV-seronegative. The CDR3 loop reads CSVVSGGTDTQYF. The CDR3 region has the DNA TGCAGCGTTGTCTCGGGGGGCACAGATACGCAGTATTTT.